This paragraph reports one T cell receptor beta chain. V shed 5 bases, J shed 11 bases, and the junction held 7 bases outside the gene matches. The CDR3 runs 12 residues. The germline gives CDR1 SGHAT, CDR2 FQNNGV. Source study methods: The authors estimated nucleated cell counts from reference gene primer amplification. TCRdb's table, derived via immunoSEQ multiplex PCR, lists solely in-frame clones and lacks some. The V and J calls and the clone size are those of that table, but D and trimming were determined from the DNA. The sample shows roughly 210,000 clones, 88% of them seen only once. The record originates from a study of blood T cell repertoires in COVID-19. Overall study: Whether acute or convalescent, the COVID-19 samples came from the United States, Italy and Spain. PBMCs, B-cell-depleted T cells, or T cells were the source of the cDNA or gDNA that made up the material.

The sequence derives from a man between 65 and 85 years old with acute or convalescent COVID-19. Source material: peripheral blood. The chain links TRBV11-2 to TRBJ1-1; 8 nucleotides agree with TRBD1. In nucleotides, the CDR3 is TGTGCCAGCAGCCACCCGACAGGGGTTGCTTTCTTT. Its protein is CASSHPTGVAFF.